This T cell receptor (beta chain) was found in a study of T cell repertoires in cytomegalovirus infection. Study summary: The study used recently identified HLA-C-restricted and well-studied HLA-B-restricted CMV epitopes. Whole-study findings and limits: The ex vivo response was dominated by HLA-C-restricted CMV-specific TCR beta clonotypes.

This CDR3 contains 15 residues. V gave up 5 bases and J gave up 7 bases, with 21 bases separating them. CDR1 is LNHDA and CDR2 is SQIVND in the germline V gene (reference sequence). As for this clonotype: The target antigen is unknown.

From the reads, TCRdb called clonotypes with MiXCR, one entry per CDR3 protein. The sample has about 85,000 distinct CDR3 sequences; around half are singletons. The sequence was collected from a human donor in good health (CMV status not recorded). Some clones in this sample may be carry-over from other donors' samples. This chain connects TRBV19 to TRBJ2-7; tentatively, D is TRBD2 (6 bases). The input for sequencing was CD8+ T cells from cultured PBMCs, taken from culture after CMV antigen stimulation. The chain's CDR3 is CASSPARAGLGEQYF. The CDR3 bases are TGTGCCAGTAGTCCCGCTAGGGCGGGACTGGGAGAGCAGTACTTC. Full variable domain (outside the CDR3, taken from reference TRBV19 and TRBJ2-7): DGGITQSPKYLFRKEGQNVTLSCEQNLNHDAMYWYRQDPGQGLRLIYYSQIVNDFQKGDIAEGYSVSREKKESFPLTVTSAQKNPTAFYLCASSPARAGLGEQYFGPGTRLTVT.